Listed here are 31 T cell receptor beta chains from one sample, sequenced in a study of control samples from healthy donors and cancer patients. Only in-frame clones appear in the TCRdb table, and some are missing; sequencing was by immunoSEQ multiplex PCR. The sample includes about 150,000 clones, around 90% of them seen just once. The sample was blood. The receptors come from a man aged 25-45 years in good health.

The chain couples TRBV19 to TRBJ2-2, with D unresolved. CDR1 LNHDA and CDR2 SQIVND come from the germline V gene (reference sequence). V lost 1 base and J 1 base, leaving 7 bases between the germline ends. CDR3 length: 15 amino acids. CDR3 sequence: CASSIVALNTGELFF. The CDR3 coding sequence is TGTGCCAGTAGTATAGTGGCCCTGAACACCGGGGAGCTGTTTTTT. The full variable domain, in which reference TRBV19 and TRBJ2-2 provide the parts outside the CDR3, is DGGITQSPKYLFRKEGQNVTLSCEQNLNHDAMYWYRQDPGQGLRLIYYSQIVNDFQKGDIAEGYSVSREKKESFPLTVTSAQKNPTAFYLCASSIVALNTGELFFGEGSRLTVL.

The chain carries TRBV24-1 and TRBJ1-1; the D is unclear. Trimming took off 5 bases at V and 4 bases at J, with 4 bases between the two ends. The CDR3 loop spans 11 amino acids. Germline assignment: CDR1 KGHDR and CDR2 SFDVKD. The CDR3 loop is CATSVGTEAFF. CDR3 bases: TGTGCCACCAGTGTTGGCACTGAAGCTTTCTTT.

The rearrangement joins TRBV10-3 to TRBJ2-4; D is perhaps TRBD1 (6 bases). The V and J ends lost 4 bases and 0 bases respectively, with 10 bases between them. Germline CDR1 ENHRY, CDR2 SYGVKD. The CDR3 spans 15 residues. The CDR3 bases are TGTGCCATCAGTGCCGCGACAGGAGCCAAAAACATTCAGTACTTC. It encodes CAISAATGAKNIQYF.

The V gene is TRBV24-1, the J gene TRBJ2-5, with D perhaps being TRBD1 or TRBD2 (5 bases each). This CDR3 is built from 14 residues. V dropped 5 bases and J dropped 5 bases, with 14 bases sitting between them. The germline CDR1 and CDR2 sequences are KGHDR and SFDVKD. For the CDR3, the DNA is TGTGCCACCAGTGGCCTGGGGCCGGGGGAGACCCAGTACTTC. Its translation is CATSGLGPGETQYF.

The genes are TRBV6-5 and TRBJ1-2; the match to TRBD1 covers 9 bases. The CDR3 is 14 amino acids. The V gene's germline CDR1 is MNHEY and CDR2 SVGAGI. The V segment lost 7 bases and the J segment 4 bases; nucleotides outside the gene matches: 7. The CDR3: CASTPGTGSYGYTF. In nucleotides, the CDR3 is TGTGCCAGCACACCCGGGACAGGGAGCTATGGCTACACCTTC.

The CDR3 DNA sequence: TGTGCCAGCAGCCAAGGCTCAGATGAGCAGTTCTTC. Translating gives CASSQGSDEQFF. The J gene is TRBJ2-1, the V gene TRBV7-9; no definite D call. Trimming shortened V by 5 bases and J by 8 bases, and 10 bases separated the two germline ends. The length of the CDR3 is 12 residues. CDR1 and CDR2 (germline): SEHNR, FQNEAQ (reference sequence). The whole variable domain, filled in from reference TRBV7-9 and TRBJ2-1, reads DTGVSQNPRHKITKRGQNVTFRCDPISEHNRLYWYRQTLGQGPEFLTYFQNEAQLEKSRLLSDRFSAERPKGSFSTLEIQRTEQGDSAMYLCASSQGSDEQFFGPGTRLTVL.

The chain employs TRBV4-3 and TRBJ1-5, with 11 nucleotides matching TRBD1. Germline CDR1 is LGHNA and CDR2 is YSLEER. The CDR3 covers 19 residues. The junction had 8 bases not matched to a gene; V was cut back by 1 base and J by 0 bases. CDR3: CASSQGGQGDIYSNQPQHF. The DNA of the CDR3 is TGCGCCAGCAGCCAAGGGGGACAGGGGGACATATATAGCAATCAGCCCCAGCATTTT.

The rearrangement joins TRBV10-3 to TRBJ1-2; D is possibly TRBD1 (5 bases). V gave up 6 bases and J gave up 2 bases, with 10 bases separating them. The CDR3 runs to 13 residues. CDR1 and CDR2 from the germline V gene are ENHRY and SYGVKD. For the CDR3, the DNA is TGTGCCATCAGGGAGGGACGGAACTATGGCTACACCTTC. Protein sequence: CAIREGRNYGYTF.

The chain carries TRBV6-5 and TRBJ2-1, with 12 bases lining up with TRBD1. After removal of 6 bases from V and 8 bases from J, the junction contained 8 bases not matched to a gene. Germline assignment: CDR1 MNHEY and CDR2 SVGAGI. The CDR3 spans 15 residues. Here the CDR3 DNA reads TGTGCCAGCAGGGATCCGGGACAGGGGGCCTATGAGCAGTTCTTC. This gives the protein CASRDPGQGAYEQFF.

The chain is built from TRBV7-9 and TRBJ2-7; 8 bases map to TRBD2. This CDR3 has 17 residues. Unmatched junction bases numbered 13, after V lost 3 bases and J lost 3 bases. Germline CDR1 SEHNR, CDR2 FQNEAQ (reference sequence). CDR3 residues: CASSLSPSGLGSYEQYF. DNA for the CDR3: TGTGCCAGCAGCTTGTCCCCTAGCGGGTTGGGTAGCTACGAGCAGTACTTC.

This chain links TRBV12-3 or TRBV12-4 with TRBJ2-7; weak D call: TRBD2 (7 bases). The CDR3 covers 13 residues. V lost 7 bases and J lost 6, with 16 bases in between. CDR3 amino acids: CASTLGGPIEQYF. CDR3 DNA: TGTGCCAGCACCCTGGGGGGGCCCATCGAGCAGTACTTC.

The rearrangement joins TRBV18 to TRBJ2-1; 10 positions agree with TRBD1. V shed 5 bases and J 8 bases; nucleotides not matched to a gene: 9. Germline loops: CDR1 KGHSH, CDR2 LQKENI. There are 15 residues in the CDR3. The CDR3 loop is CASSFRDRGSDEQFF. In nucleotides, the CDR3 is TGTGCCAGCTCATTCCGGGACAGGGGTAGCGATGAGCAGTTCTTC.

V is TRBV7-9 and J is TRBJ2-7; 13 bases match TRBD2. The trim removed 0 bases at V and 5 bases at J, leaving 7 bases unmatched. Germline V gene sequence: CDR1 SEHNR, CDR2 FQNEAQ (reference sequence). The CDR3 is 17 amino acids. As DNA, the CDR3 is TGTGCCAGCAGCTTAGCTACCACTAGCGGGGGGGCGGACGAGCAGTACTTC. It encodes CASSLATTSGGADEQYF. The full variable domain, completed using reference TRBV7-9 and TRBJ2-7, is DTGVSQNPRHKITKRGQNVTFRCDPISEHNRLYWYRQTLGQGPEFLTYFQNEAQLEKSRLLSDRFSAERPKGSFSTLEIQRTEQGDSAMYLCASSLATTSGGADEQYFGPGTRLTVT.

The rearrangement links TRBV4-3 to TRBJ2-3; 7 nucleotides align to TRBD1. Germline-derived CDR1 and CDR2 are LGHNA and YSLEER. The CDR3 sequence is 13 residues long. V lost 4 bases and J lost 4; bases outside the gene matches: 2. The CDR3 spells CASSPGTADTQYF. The CDR3 nucleotides are TGCGCCAGCAGCCCCGGGACAGCAGATACGCAGTATTTT.

This clone was counted a few times. The chain employs TRBV7-2 and TRBJ2-5; D possibly uses TRBD1 or TRBD2 (5 bases each). V lost 0 bases and J lost 5, with 13 bases in between. The CDR3 has 15 residues. Germline CDR1 reads SGHTA; CDR2 reads FQGNSA. The CDR3 protein is CASSLARDLVETQYF. The CDR3 DNA is TGTGCCAGCAGCTTAGCCCGGGACCTAGTGGAGACCCAGTACTTC.

In its sample, this clone was seen a few times. The V call is TRBV2, the J call TRBJ2-7, with 9 bases fitting TRBD1. Trimming took 11 bases from V and 6 from J; bases not matched to a gene: 8. Germline V CDR1 and CDR2: SNHLY, FYNNEI. This CDR3 comprises 12 residues. The DNA for the CDR3 is TGTGCCGGGGGGACAGGGATGGGCGAGCAGTACTTC. It encodes CAGGTGMGEQYF. The entire variable domain, with the rest obtained from reference TRBV2 and TRBJ2-7, is as follows: EPEVTQTPSHQVTQMGQEVILRCVPISNHLYFYWYRQILGQKVEFLVSFYNNEISEKSEIFDDQFSVERPDGSNFTLKIRSTKLEDSAMYFCAGGTGMGEQYFGPGTRLTVT.

V usage is TRBV4-1 and J usage is TRBJ2-7, with a weak D call TRBD2 (5 bases). V shed 1 base and J shed 0 bases, with 10 bases lying between them. The CDR3 contains 15 residues. CDR1 is MGHRA and CDR2 is YSYEKL in the germline V gene. CDR3 residues: CASSQGVGSSYEQYF. The CDR3 region has the DNA TGCGCCAGCAGCCAAGGCGTTGGGAGCTCCTACGAGCAGTACTTC.

The chain employs TRBV4-1 and TRBJ1-2; 7 bases align to TRBD1. CDR1 and CDR2 (germline): MGHRA, YSYEKL. This CDR3 has 17 residues. V shed 4 bases, J shed 4 bases, and the junction held 15 bases outside the gene matches. The CDR3 DNA reads as TGCGCCAGCAGCCCGGGCTCAGGGGGGCAAGGGGGCTATGGCTACACCTTC. It specifies CASSPGSGGQGGYGYTF.

The V and J genes are TRBV6-5 and TRBJ1-6; D unresolved. Trimming took 2 bases from V and 6 from J, leaving 5 bases between them. CDR3 length equals 13 residues. The germline V gene has CDR1 MNHEY and CDR2 SVGAGI. CDR3 in DNA: TGTGCCAGCAGTTACGCCGCTAATTCACCCCTCCACTTT. It codes for CASSYAANSPLHF.

The chain is built from TRBV27 and TRBJ1-2, with no clear D. Germline V CDR1 and CDR2: MNHEY, SMNVEV (reference sequence). V was cut by 5 bases and J by 2 bases, with 9 bases left in between. The CDR3 contains 13 residues. CDR3 coding DNA: TGTGCCAGCAGTCCCCAATTGAACTATGGCTACACCTTC. Protein product: CASSPQLNYGYTF.

The chain employs TRBV19 and TRBJ1-2; D uncertain. The CDR3 runs to 16 residues. V was shortened by 7 bases and J by 1 base, with 19 bases between the two germline ends. The germline V gene has CDR1 LNHDA and CDR2 SQIVND (reference sequence). The CDR3 coding sequence is TGTGCCAGTACCGGTTCGCGGATCTTATTTAACTATGGCTACACCTTC. Encoded protein: CASTGSRILFNYGYTF.

V and J are TRBV27 and TRBJ1-2, with 8 bases aligning to TRBD1. V lost 5 bases to trimming and J lost 4 bases; unmatched junction nucleotides: 9. The CDR3 contains 15 residues. Per germline, CDR1 MNHEY and CDR2 SMNVEV (reference sequence). CDR3 coding DNA: TGTGCCAGCAGTGTGACAGGGGCGCCAGGCTATGGCTACACCTTC. It translates to CASSVTGAPGYGYTF.

This clone is a singleton in its sample. J is TRBJ2-7 and V is TRBV5-1; no clear D. The CDR3 is 13 amino acids. Trimming shortened V by 7 bases and J by 3 bases, and 14 bases separated the two germline ends. Germline values: CDR1 SGHRS, CDR2 YFSETQ. The CDR3 spells CASSRAENYEQYF. The CDR3 DNA is TGCGCCAGCTCCCGGGCAGAGAACTACGAGCAGTACTTC.

This chain connects TRBV7-9 to TRBJ2-1; D gene uncertain. Germline assignment: CDR1 SEHNR and CDR2 FQNEAQ (reference sequence). Trimming shortened V by 1 base and J by 3 bases, and 13 bases separated the two germline ends. This CDR3 has 16 amino acids. CDR3 nucleotides: TGTGCCAGCAGCTTAGGGCAGGACCCAGGCTACAATGAGCAGTTCTTC. Its translation is CASSLGQDPGYNEQFF. Drawing the rest from reference TRBV7-9 and TRBJ2-1, the complete variable domain is DTGVSQNPRHKITKRGQNVTFRCDPISEHNRLYWYRQTLGQGPEFLTYFQNEAQLEKSRLLSDRFSAERPKGSFSTLEIQRTEQGDSAMYLCASSLGQDPGYNEQFFGPGTRLTVL.

V and J are TRBV24-1 and TRBJ2-1, with 16 bases matching TRBD2. V was pared by 2 bases and J by 1 base, with 13 bases of the junction left unmatched. This CDR3 comprises 22 residues. Looked up from germline, CDR1 is KGHDR and CDR2 is SFDVKD. CDR3 amino acids: CATSDSLPGLAGGSPSYNEQFF. CDR3 nucleotides: TGTGCCACCAGTGATTCCCTACCGGGACTAGCGGGAGGGTCCCCTTCCTACAATGAGCAGTTCTTC.

The chain carries TRBV14 and TRBJ2-5; no definite D call. V lost 0 bases and J lost 6, with 5 bases in between. This CDR3 region has 12 residues. CDR1 and CDR2 (germline): SGHDN, FVKESK. The CDR3 bases are TGTGCCAGCAGCCAAGATATACAGACCCAGTACTTC. Amino acid sequence: CASSQDIQTQYF.

This chain links TRBV5-6 with TRBJ1-5, with D possibly TRBD1 on 6 matching bases. This CDR3 comprises 18 residues. CDR1 and CDR2 (germline): SGHDT, YYEEEE. V dropped 4 bases and J dropped 4 bases, with 24 bases sitting between them. The CDR3 protein is CASSPARGGLLDNQPQHF. The DNA of the CDR3 is TGTGCCAGCAGCCCTGCTCGCGGGGGGCTGTTGGATAATCAGCCCCAGCATTTT.

The chain joins TRBV24-1 to TRBJ2-3, with 9 bases matching TRBD2. Germline V CDR1 and CDR2: KGHDR, SFDVKD. Losses at the gene ends were 7 bases for V and 3 bases for J; bases not matched to a gene: 10. This CDR3 has 16 residues. The CDR3 coding sequence is TGTGCCACCAGGGAAGCGGGAGGACCAGGGACAGATACGCAGTATTTT. Its translation is CATREAGGPGTDTQYF.

The chain is built from TRBV6-4 and TRBJ1-2; a possible D gene is TRBD1 (6 bases). Germline lookup yields CDR1 MRHNA and CDR2 SNTAGT. V lost 7 bases and J lost 4, with 19 bases in between. The CDR3 runs to 15 residues. For the CDR3, the DNA is TGTGCCAGCAACCAAAGCCCAGGGGTTGGCTATGGCTACACCTTC. The encoded protein is CASNQSPGVGYGYTF.

The V gene is TRBV3-1 (or the pseudogene TRBV3-2), the J gene TRBJ1-5, with a tentative D call TRBD1 (6 bases). The germline V gene encodes CDR1 LGHDT and CDR2 YNNKEL (reference sequence). The ends were cut back, 0 bases at V and 6 bases at J, with 9 bases in the middle. The CDR3 is 14 residues long. In DNA, the CDR3 is TGTGCCAGCAGCCAAGAAGGGGGAGGTCAGCCCCAGCATTTT. It is translated as CASSQEGGGQPQHF.

The chain employs TRBV5-1 and TRBJ2-5; perhaps TRBD2 as D (6 bases). The CDR3 loop spans 16 amino acids. The V end lost 4 bases, the J end lost 7 bases, and 23 bases lay between the germline ends. Germline V gene sequence: CDR1 SGHRS, CDR2 YFSETQ. CDR3 sequence (DNA): TGCGCCAGCAGCCCGGAAAGCGGAGACCTCGGGGGGACCCAGTACTTC. This encodes CASSPESGDLGGTQYF.